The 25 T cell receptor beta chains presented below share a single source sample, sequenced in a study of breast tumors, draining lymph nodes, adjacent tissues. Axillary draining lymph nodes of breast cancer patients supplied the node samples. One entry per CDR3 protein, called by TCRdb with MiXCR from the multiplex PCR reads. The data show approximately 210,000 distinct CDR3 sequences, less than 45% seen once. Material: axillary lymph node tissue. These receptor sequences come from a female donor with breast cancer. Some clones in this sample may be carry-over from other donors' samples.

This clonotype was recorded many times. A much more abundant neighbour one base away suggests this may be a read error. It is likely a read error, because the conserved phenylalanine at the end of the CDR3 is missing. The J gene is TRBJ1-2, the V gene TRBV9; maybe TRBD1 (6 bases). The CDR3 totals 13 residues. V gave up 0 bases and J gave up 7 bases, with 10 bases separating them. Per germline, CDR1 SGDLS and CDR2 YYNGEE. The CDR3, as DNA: TGTGCCAGCAGCGTAGACGGGGGCACTGGCTACACCTCC. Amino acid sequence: CASSVDGGTGYTS.

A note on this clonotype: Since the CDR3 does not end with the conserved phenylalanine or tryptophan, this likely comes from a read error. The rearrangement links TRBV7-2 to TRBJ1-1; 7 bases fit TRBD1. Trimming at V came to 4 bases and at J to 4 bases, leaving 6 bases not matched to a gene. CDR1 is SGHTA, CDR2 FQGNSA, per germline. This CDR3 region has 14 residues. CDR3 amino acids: CASSSGQQSTEAFL. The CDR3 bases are TGTGCCAGCAGCTCGGGACAGCAGAGCACTGAAGCTTTCCTT.

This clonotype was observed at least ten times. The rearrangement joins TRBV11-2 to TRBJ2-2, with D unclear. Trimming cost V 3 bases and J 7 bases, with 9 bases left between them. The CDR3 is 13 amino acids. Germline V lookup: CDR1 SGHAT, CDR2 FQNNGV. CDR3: CASSFGSVGELFF. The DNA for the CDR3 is TGTGCCAGCAGCTTTGGGTCGGTCGGGGAGCTGTTTTTT.

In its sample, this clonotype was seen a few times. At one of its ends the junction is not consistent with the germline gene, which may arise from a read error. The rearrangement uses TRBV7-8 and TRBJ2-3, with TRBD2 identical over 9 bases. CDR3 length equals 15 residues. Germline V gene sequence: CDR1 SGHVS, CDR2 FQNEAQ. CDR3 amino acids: CASSIGLAHTDTPYF. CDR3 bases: TGTGCCAGCAGCATCGGACTAGCGCACACAGATACGCCGTATTTT.

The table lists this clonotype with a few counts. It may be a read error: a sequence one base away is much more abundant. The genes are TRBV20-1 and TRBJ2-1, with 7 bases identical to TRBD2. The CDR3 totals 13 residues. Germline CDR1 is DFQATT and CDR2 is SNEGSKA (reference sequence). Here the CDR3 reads CSASTSSYNAQFF. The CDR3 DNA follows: TGCAGTGCTTCGACTAGCAGTTACAATGCGCAGTTCTTC.

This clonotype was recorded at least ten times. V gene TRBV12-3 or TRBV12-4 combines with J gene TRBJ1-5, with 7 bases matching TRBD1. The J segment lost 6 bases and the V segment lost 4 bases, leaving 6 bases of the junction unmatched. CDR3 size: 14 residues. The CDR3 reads CASSSGTVSQPQHF. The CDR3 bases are TGTGCCAGCAGTTCCGGGACAGTAAGTCAGCCCCAGCATTTT.

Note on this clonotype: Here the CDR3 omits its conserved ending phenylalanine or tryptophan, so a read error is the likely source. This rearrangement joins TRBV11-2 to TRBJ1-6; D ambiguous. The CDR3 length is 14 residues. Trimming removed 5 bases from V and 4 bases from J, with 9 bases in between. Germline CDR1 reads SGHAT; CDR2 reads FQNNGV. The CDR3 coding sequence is TGTGCCAGCAGCCAAGAACGGTATAATTCACCCCTCCACCTT. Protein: CASSQERYNSPLHL.

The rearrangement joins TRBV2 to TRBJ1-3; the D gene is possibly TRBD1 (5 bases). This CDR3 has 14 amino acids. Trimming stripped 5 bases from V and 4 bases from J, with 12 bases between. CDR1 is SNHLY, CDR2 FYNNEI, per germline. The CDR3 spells CASSRTTTGNTIYF. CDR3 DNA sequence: TGTGCCAGCAGTCGGACAACTACCGGAAACACCATATATTTT.

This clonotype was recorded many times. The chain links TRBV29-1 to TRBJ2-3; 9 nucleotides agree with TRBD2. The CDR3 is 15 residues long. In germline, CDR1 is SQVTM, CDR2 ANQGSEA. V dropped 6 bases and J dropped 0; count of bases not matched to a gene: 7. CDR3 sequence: CSVPRAGGSTDTQYF. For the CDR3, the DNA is TGCAGCGTCCCCCGAGCGGGGGGCAGCACAGATACGCAGTATTTT.

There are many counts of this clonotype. CDR3 in DNA: TGTGCCAGCAGAAAACAGGGATCCAGCAATGAGCAGTTCTTC. Protein: CASRKQGSSNEQFF. The V call is TRBV11-2, the J call TRBJ2-1, with D possibly TRBD1 on 6 matching bases. The germline V gene has CDR1 SGHAT and CDR2 FQNNGV. CDR3 size: 14 residues. V was clipped by 6 bases and J by 6 bases, with 15 bases between them.

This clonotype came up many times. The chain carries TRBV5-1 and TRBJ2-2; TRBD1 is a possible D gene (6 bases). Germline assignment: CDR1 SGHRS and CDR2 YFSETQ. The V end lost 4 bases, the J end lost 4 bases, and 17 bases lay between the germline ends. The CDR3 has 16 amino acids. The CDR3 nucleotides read TGCGCCAGCAGCCCCGTCGGCAGGGGTGGCACCGGGGAGCTGTTTTTT. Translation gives CASSPVGRGGTGELFF.

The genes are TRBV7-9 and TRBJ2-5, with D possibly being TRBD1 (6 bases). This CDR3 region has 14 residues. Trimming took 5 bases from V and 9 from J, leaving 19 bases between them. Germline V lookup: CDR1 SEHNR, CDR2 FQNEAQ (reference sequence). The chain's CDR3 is CASSLQGSNQPQYF. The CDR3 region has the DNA TGTGCCAGCAGCCTACAGGGAAGTAATCAGCCCCAGTACTTC.

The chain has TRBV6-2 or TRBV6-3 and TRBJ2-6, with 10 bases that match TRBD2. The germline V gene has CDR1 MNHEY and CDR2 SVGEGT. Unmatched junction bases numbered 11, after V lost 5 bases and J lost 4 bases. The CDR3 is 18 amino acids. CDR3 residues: CASSHVGLAVPGANVLTF. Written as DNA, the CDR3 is TGTGCCAGCAGTCACGTCGGACTAGCGGTCCCAGGGGCCAACGTCCTGACTTTC.

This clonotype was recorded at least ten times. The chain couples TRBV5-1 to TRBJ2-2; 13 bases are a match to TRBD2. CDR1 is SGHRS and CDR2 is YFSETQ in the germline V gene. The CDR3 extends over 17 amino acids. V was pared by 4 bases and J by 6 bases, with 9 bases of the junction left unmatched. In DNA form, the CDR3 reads TGCGCCAGCAGCGGAACTAGCGGGGGGGCAAGTCCCGGGGAGCTGTTTTTT. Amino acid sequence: CASSGTSGGASPGELFF.

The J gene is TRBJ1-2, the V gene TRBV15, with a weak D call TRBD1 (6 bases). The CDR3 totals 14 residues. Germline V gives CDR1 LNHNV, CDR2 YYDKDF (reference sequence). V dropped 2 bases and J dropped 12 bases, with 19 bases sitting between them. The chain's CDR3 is CATSRSQGPTGNTF. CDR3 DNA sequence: TGTGCCACCAGCAGAAGTCAGGGGCCAACTGGAAACACCTTC.

This chain's CDR3 is CASSLGAAHPQETQYF. In DNA, the CDR3 is TGTGCCAGCAGCTTAGGGGCTGCGCATCCCCAAGAGACCCAGTACTTC. The J gene is TRBJ2-5, the V gene TRBV5-4, with D perhaps TRBD1 (5 bases). Deletions cut 2 bases from V and 1 base from J, with 15 bases between. CDR3 length equals 16 residues. Germline CDR1 SGHNT, CDR2 YYREEE (reference sequence). The whole variable domain, remainder taken from reference TRBV5-4 and TRBJ2-5, is ETGVTQSPTHLIKTRGQQVTLRCSSQSGHNTVSWYQQALGQGPQFIFQYYREEENGRGNFPPRFSGLQFPNYSSELNVNALELDDSALYLCASSLGAAHPQETQYFGPGTRLLVL.

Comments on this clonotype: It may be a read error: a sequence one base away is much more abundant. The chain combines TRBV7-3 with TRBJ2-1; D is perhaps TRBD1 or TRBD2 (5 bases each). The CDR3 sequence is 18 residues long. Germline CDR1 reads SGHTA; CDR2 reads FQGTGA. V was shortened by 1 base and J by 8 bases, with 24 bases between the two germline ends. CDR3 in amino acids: CASSLMPVNGLGDHEQFF. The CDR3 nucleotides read TGTGCCAGCAGCTTAATGCCGGTGAACGGCCTAGGGGACCATGAGCAGTTCTTC.

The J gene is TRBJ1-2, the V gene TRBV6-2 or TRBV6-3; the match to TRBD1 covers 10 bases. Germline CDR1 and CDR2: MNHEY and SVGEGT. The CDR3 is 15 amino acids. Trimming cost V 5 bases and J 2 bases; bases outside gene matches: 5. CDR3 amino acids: CASSHRTGGNYGYTF. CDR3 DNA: TGTGCCAGCAGTCACCGGACAGGGGGAAACTATGGCTACACCTTC.

The CDR3 loop is CASSLAGAPDEQFF. Written as DNA, the CDR3 is TGTGCCAGCTCACTAGCGGGGGCTCCCGATGAGCAGTTCTTC. This chain joins TRBV18 and TRBJ2-1, with 9 bases lining up with TRBD2. The ends lost 4 bases at V and 8 bases at J; junction bases unmatched: 6. The germline CDR1 and CDR2 sequences are KGHSH and LQKENI. The CDR3 is 14 amino acids. Using reference TRBV18 and TRBJ2-1 for the parts outside the CDR3, the full variable domain is NAGVMQNPRHLVRRRGQEARLRCSPMKGHSHVYWYRQLPEEGLKFMVYLQKENIIDESGMPKERFSAEFPKEGPSILRIQQVVRGDSAAYFCASSLAGAPDEQFFGPGTRLTVL.

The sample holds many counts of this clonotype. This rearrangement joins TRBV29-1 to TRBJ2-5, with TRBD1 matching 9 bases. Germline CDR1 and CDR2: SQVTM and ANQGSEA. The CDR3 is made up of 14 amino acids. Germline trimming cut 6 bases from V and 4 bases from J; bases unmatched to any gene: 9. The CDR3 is CSVPGQGLGETQYF. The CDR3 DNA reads TGCAGCGTACCGGGACAGGGTTTAGGAGAGACCCAGTACTTC.

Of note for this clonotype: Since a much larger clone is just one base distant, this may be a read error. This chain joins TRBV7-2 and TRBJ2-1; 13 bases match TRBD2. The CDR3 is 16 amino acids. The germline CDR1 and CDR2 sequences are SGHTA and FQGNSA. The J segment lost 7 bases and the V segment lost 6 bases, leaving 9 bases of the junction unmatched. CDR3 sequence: CASRGTSGEAQNEQFF. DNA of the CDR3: TGTGCCAGCAGGGGGACTAGCGGGGAGGCGCAGAATGAGCAGTTCTTC.

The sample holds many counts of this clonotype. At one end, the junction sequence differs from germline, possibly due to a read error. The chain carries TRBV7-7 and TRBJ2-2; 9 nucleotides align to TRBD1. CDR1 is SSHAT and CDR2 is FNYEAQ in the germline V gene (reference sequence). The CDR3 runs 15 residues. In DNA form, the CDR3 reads TGTGCTAGCAGCAAGGGACAGGGGAACACCGGGGAGCTGTTTTTT. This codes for CASSKGQGNTGELFF.

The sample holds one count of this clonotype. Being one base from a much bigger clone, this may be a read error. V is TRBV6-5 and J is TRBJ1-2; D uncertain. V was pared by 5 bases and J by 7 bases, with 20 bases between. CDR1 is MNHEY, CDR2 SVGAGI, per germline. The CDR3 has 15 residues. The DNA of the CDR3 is TGTGCCAGCAGTGTGGGCACGGATGGTTGGAGTGGCTACACCTTC. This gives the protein CASSVGTDGWSGYTF.

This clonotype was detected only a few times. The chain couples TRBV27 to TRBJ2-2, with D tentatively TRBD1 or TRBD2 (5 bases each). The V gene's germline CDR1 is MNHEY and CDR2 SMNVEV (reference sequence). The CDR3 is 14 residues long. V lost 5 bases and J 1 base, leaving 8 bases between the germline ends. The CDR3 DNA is TGTGCCAGCAGTAGGGACGGGAACACCGGGGAGCTGTTTTTT. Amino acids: CASSRDGNTGELFF.

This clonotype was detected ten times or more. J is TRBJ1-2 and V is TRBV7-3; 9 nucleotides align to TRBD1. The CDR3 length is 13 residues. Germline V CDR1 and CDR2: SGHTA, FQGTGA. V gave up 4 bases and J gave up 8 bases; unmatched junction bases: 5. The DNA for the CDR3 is TGTGCCAGCAGCTATACAGGGGGCGGAGGCTACACCTTC. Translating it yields CASSYTGGGGYTF.